The 22 T cell receptor beta chains in this list originate from one sample, sequenced in a study of neurological immune-mediated disorders. TCRdb analysed the 5' RACE reads with MiXCR anew, one entry per CDR3 protein. The data contain more than 45,000 distinct CDR3 sequences, roughly 10% of them singletons. Sequences were obtained from PBMCs. Every receptor here comes from a man aged 60 to 75 in good health.

This clonotype has ten or more counts. The chain carries TRBV7-8 and TRBJ2-5; D may be TRBD2 (7 bases). CDR1 and CDR2 (germline): SGHVS, FQNEAQ. The CDR3 covers 14 residues. Trimming removed 5 bases at V and 5 bases at J, with 15 bases between. CDR3 in amino acids: CASSKGGRSETQYF. The CDR3 bases are TGTGCCAGCAGCAAGGGGGGGCGGTCCGAGACCCAGTACTTC. The variable domain in full, with the rest retrieved from reference TRBV7-8 and TRBJ2-5, is GAGVSQSPRYKVAKRGQDVALRCDPISGHVSLFWYQQALGQGPEFLTYFQNEAQLDKSGLPSDRFFAERPEGSVSTLKIQRTQQEDSAVYLCASSKGGRSETQYFGPGTRLLVL.

This clonotype came up many times. The chain couples TRBV20-1 to TRBJ2-5; weak D call: TRBD1 (6 bases). The CDR3 runs to 13 residues. Germline V gives CDR1 DFQATT, CDR2 SNEGSKA (reference sequence). Trimming stripped 7 bases from V and 0 bases from J, with 12 bases between. The CDR3, as DNA: TGCAGTGTAATGAAGGGGGACCAAGAGACCCAGTACTTC. This gives the protein CSVMKGDQETQYF.

This clonotype appeared many times. The V gene is TRBV4-2, the J gene TRBJ1-3; 7 bases map to TRBD1. Germline CDR1 LGHNA, CDR2 YNFKEQ. V shed 2 bases and J 0 bases; nucleotides not matched to a gene: 7. The CDR3 extends over 17 amino acids. For the CDR3, the DNA is TGTGCCAGCAGCCAACCGGGACAGCGGACCTCTGGAAACACCATATATTTT. Translating it yields CASSQPGQRTSGNTIYF.

Ten or more counts support this clonotype. CDR3 sequence: CASSPRPGAGDEQFF. CDR3 coding DNA: TGTGCCAGCAGCCCCCGGCCGGGGGCTGGAGATGAGCAGTTCTTC. The chain carries TRBV7-3 and TRBJ2-1; possibly TRBD1 or TRBD2 for D (6 bases each). V dropped 5 bases and J dropped 8 bases, with 19 bases sitting between them. Germline CDR1 and CDR2: SGHTA and FQGTGA. The CDR3 consists of 15 residues.

V usage is TRBV2 and J usage is TRBJ2-1; possible D gene TRBD2, 6 bases. In germline, CDR1 is SNHLY, CDR2 FYNNEI. The CDR3 is 17 amino acids. V was clipped by 2 bases and J by 0 bases, with 14 bases between them. The CDR3 spells CASSETSGWGSYNEQFF. The CDR3 DNA sequence: TGTGCCAGCAGTGAAACGAGCGGGTGGGGCTCCTACAATGAGCAGTTCTTC.

This clonotype was observed at least ten times. This sequence joins TRBV20-1 and TRBJ1-4, with 8 bases aligning to TRBD1. The CDR3 spans 15 residues. Germline CDR1 reads DFQATT; CDR2 reads SNEGSKA (reference sequence). V gave up 1 base and J gave up 7 bases; unmatched junction bases: 8. CDR3 sequence reads: CSARAFRGQGEKLFF. The CDR3 DNA is TGCAGTGCTAGAGCCTTCAGGGGGCAGGGTGAAAAACTGTTTTTT.

This clonotype has at least ten counts. This chain links TRBV3-1 with TRBJ1-2, with D possibly matching TRBD1 (5 bases). Trimming removed 1 base at V and 8 bases at J, with 14 bases between. The CDR3 runs 14 residues. Germline values: CDR1 LGHDT, CDR2 YNNKEL (reference sequence). CDR3 sequence reads: CASSQGHQGGGYTF. For the CDR3, the DNA is TGTGCCAGCAGCCAAGGTCACCAGGGTGGCGGCTACACCTTC. Full variable domain (missing parts from reference TRBV3-1 and TRBJ1-2): DTAVSQTPKYLVTQMGNDKSIKCEQNLGHDTMYWYKQDSKKFLKIMFSYNNKELIINETVPNRFSPKSPDKAHLNLHINSLELGDSAVYFCASSQGHQGGGYTFGSGTRLTVV.

This clonotype was counted many times. The gene calls are TRBV2 and TRBJ2-2; 9 nucleotides agree with TRBD1. Germline trimming cut 4 bases from V and 7 bases from J; bases unmatched to any gene: 4. CDR3 length: 14 amino acids. Per germline, CDR1 SNHLY and CDR2 FYNNEI. The CDR3 bases are TGTGCCAGCAGTGCGGGACAGGGAATCGGGGAGCTGTTTTTT. As protein: CASSAGQGIGELFF.

This clonotype has ten or more counts. Here the CDR3 reads CASSLAGQGGKNIQYF. CDR3 nucleotides: TGTGCCAGCAGCTTAGCGGGGCAGGGGGGCAAAAACATTCAGTACTTC. The chain is built from TRBV7-2 and TRBJ2-4; a possible D gene is TRBD1 (7 bases). Germline CDR1 and CDR2: SGHTA and FQGNSA. This CDR3 comprises 16 residues. With 0 bases removed from V and 3 bases from J, the gap between germline ends came to 12 bases.

The CDR3 spells CASSSNGAIGANEQFF. The CDR3 nucleotides read TGTGCCAGCAGCTCAAATGGGGCTATTGGCGCCAATGAGCAGTTCTTC. The chain recombines TRBV7-3 with TRBJ2-1; a possible D gene is TRBD1 (5 bases). CDR3 length: 16 residues. Germline CDR1 reads SGHTA; CDR2 reads FQGTGA. The germline V and J ends were trimmed by 4 bases and 6 bases, with 19 bases remaining between them.

There are many counts of this clonotype. The chain couples TRBV5-6 to TRBJ2-5; D may be TRBD1 or TRBD2 (5 bases each). This CDR3 has 16 residues. V was trimmed by 0 bases and J by 2 bases, leaving 14 bases between them. The germline gives CDR1 SGHDT, CDR2 YYEEEE. DNA for the CDR3: TGTGCCAGCAGCTTGGAGGTGGGTGGGGGACAAGAGACCCAGTACTTC. Protein sequence: CASSLEVGGGQETQYF. Using reference TRBV5-6 and TRBJ2-5 for the parts outside the CDR3, the full variable domain is DAGVTQSPTHLIKTRGQQVTLRCSPKSGHDTVSWYQQALGQGPQFIFQYYEEEERQRGNFPDRFSGHQFPNYSSELNVNALLLGDSALYLCASSLEVGGGQETQYFGPGTRLLVL.

This clonotype has a count of ten or more. This chain connects TRBV7-2 to TRBJ1-3; TRBD1 matches at 7 bases. The V gene end was trimmed by 5 bases and the J gene end by 0 bases; junction bases not matched to a gene: 4. CDR3 size: 15 residues. In germline, CDR1 is SGHTA, CDR2 FQGNSA. Written as DNA, the CDR3 is TGTGCCAGCAGCCCACAGGGGAGCTCTGGAAACACCATATATTTT. This sequence encodes CASSPQGSSGNTIYF.

This clonotype was recorded at least ten times. The chain has TRBV6-1 and TRBJ2-3; D gene ambiguous. The CDR3 consists of 13 residues. The V and J ends lost 0 bases and 4 bases respectively, with 5 bases between them. The V gene's germline CDR1 is MNHNS and CDR2 SASEGT. The CDR3 sequence is CASSEALADTQYF. Here the CDR3 DNA reads TGTGCCAGCAGTGAAGCTCTGGCAGATACGCAGTATTTT.

The table lists this clonotype with many counts. This sequence joins TRBV20-1 and TRBJ2-1; 10 bases are shared with TRBD1. The CDR3 sequence is 18 residues long. After removal of 5 bases from V and 7 bases from J, the junction contained 20 bases not matched to a gene. Per the germline V gene, CDR1 is DFQATT and CDR2 is SNEGSKA (reference sequence). CDR3 protein: CSALSLSDRGLSGNEQFF. CDR3 coding DNA: TGCAGTGCTCTCTCCTTATCCGACAGGGGGCTATCGGGTAATGAGCAGTTCTTC.

The J gene is TRBJ1-6, the V gene TRBV6-5; 9 bases agree with TRBD1. Trimming took 5 bases from V and 7 from J; bases not matched to a gene: 9. Germline loops: CDR1 MNHEY, CDR2 SVGAGI. The length of the CDR3 is 16 residues. CDR3 sequence (DNA): TGTGCCAGCAGTACAACCGGGACAGGGTTAAATTCACCCCTCCACTTT. Translated, it gives CASSTTGTGLNSPLHF.

This clonotype was seen many times. The chain carries TRBV6-2 or TRBV6-3 and TRBJ2-3; D ambiguous. The CDR3 covers 15 residues. The germline V and J ends were trimmed by 0 bases and 4 bases, with 11 bases remaining between them. CDR1 and CDR2 (germline): MNHEY, SVGEGT. The CDR3, as DNA: TGTGCCAGCAGTTACTCGGAAGAAGTCGCAGATACGCAGTATTTT. It is translated as CASSYSEEVADTQYF.

This clonotype was seen a single time. This chain connects TRBV20-1 to TRBJ1-6; D remains unclear. V shed 5 bases and J shed 8 bases, with 22 bases lying between them. The CDR3 consists of 16 residues. Germline values: CDR1 DFQATT, CDR2 SNEGSKA (reference sequence). CDR3 loop: CSALWVGSFMDSPLHF. DNA for the CDR3: TGCAGTGCTCTTTGGGTAGGGAGTTTTATGGATTCACCCCTCCACTTT.

This clonotype was seen ten or more times. The V and J genes are TRBV5-1 and TRBJ2-5; D is perhaps TRBD1 or TRBD2 (5 bases each). Per the germline V gene, CDR1 is SGHRS and CDR2 is YFSETQ. Trimming removed 0 bases from V and 5 bases from J, with 11 bases in between. This CDR3 is 14 amino acids long. CDR3 coding DNA: TGCGCCAGCAGCTTGGGAGGGGACGGGGAGACCCAGTACTTC. Its protein is CASSLGGDGETQYF.

This clonotype occurred many times. The junction shows a germline mismatch at one end, possibly a read error. The V and J genes are TRBV2 and TRBJ2-4, with 8 nucleotides matching TRBD1. Germline values: CDR1 SNHLY, CDR2 FYNNEI. This CDR3 has 12 amino acids. The DNA of the CDR3 is TGTGCCAGCAGTGCAATGGCGGGACAGGAGGACTTC. Residues: CASSAMAGQEDF.

This clonotype has a count of ten or more. The chain links TRBV12-3 or TRBV12-4 to TRBJ1-5; weak D call: TRBD1 (5 bases). This CDR3 spans 15 amino acids. Between the trimmed V and J ends, which lost 4 bases and 6 bases, there was a span of 16 bases. CDR3 loop: CASSWGDVGFQPQHF. The CDR3 bases are TGTGCCAGCAGTTGGGGGGATGTGGGCTTTCAGCCCCAGCATTTT.

This clonotype was seen ten or more times. This chain links TRBV20-1 with TRBJ1-2; no reliable D call. This CDR3 has 13 amino acids. Germline V gives CDR1 DFQATT, CDR2 SNEGSKA (reference sequence). V dropped 1 base and J dropped 6 bases, with 12 bases sitting between them. The CDR3, as DNA: TGCAGTGCTAGAGCTCAACAAGATAATGGCTACACCTTC. This codes for CSARAQQDNGYTF.

There are many counts of this clonotype. The chain carries TRBV4-2 and TRBJ1-2, with a tentative D call TRBD1 (5 bases). Germline V gene lookup returns CDR1 LGHNA and CDR2 YNFKEQ. The CDR3 is 15 amino acids. V was shortened by 3 bases and J by 2 bases, with 13 bases between the two germline ends. This chain's CDR3 is CASSQQGTGNYGYTF. In nucleotides, the CDR3 is TGTGCCAGCAGCCAGCAAGGGACGGGGAACTATGGCTACACCTTC.